These T cell receptor beta chains were read from a single sample in a study of metastatic and nonmetastatic thyroid tumors. TCRdb reanalyzed the PCR reads with MiXCR. The sample carries 12,000 or so clones, roughly 30% recorded once. Sequences were obtained from adjacent normal tissue. These receptors all stem from a male donor with papillary thyroid cancer or a benign thyroid nodule (not recorded which). Some clones in this sample may be carry-over from other donors' samples. The CDR3 runs from the conserved cysteine through the conserved F or W. A D gene is named only where the DNA matches it firmly. Not all rows give a size; the values are once, few, many and, for expanded clones, a class.

D gene: -
CDR3 length: 16
J gene: TRBJ1-1
clone size: few
V gene: TRBV11-2
CDR3 DNA: TGTGCCAGCAGTTCAAGGGGGTCGGGACGCCACACTGAAGCTTTCTTT
CDR3 protein: CASSSRGSGRHTEAFF

D gene: -
CDR3 length: 15
J gene: TRBJ2-3
clone size: -
V gene: TRBV19
CDR3 DNA: TGTGCCAGTAGTATACAGGTCTCTAGCACAGCAACGGAGTATTTT
CDR3 protein: CASSIQVSSTATEYF

D gene: -
CDR3 length: 13
J gene: TRBJ2-7
clone size: -
V gene: TRBV2
CDR3 DNA: TGTGCCAGCAAACAGGATCCATTCTACGAGCAGTACTTC
CDR3 protein: CASKQDPFYEQYF

D gene: -
CDR3 length: 13
J gene: TRBJ2-3
clone size: medium-sized
V gene: TRBV7-9
CDR3 DNA: TGTGCCAGCAGCTTAGACGACATGGATACGCAGTATTTT
CDR3 protein: CASSLDDMDTQYF

D gene: -
CDR3 length: 12
J gene: TRBJ1-2
clone size: -
V gene: TRBV12-3/TRBV12-4
CDR3 DNA: TGTGCCAGCAGTTTGACCGCGTGGGGCTACACCTTC
CDR3 protein: CASSLTAWGYTF

D gene: -
CDR3 length: 15
J gene: TRBJ2-2
clone size: many
V gene: TRBV6-1
CDR3 DNA: TGTGCCAGCAGTCTTCGAAGGGGAAACACCGGGGAGCTGTTTTTT
CDR3 protein: CASSLRRGNTGELFF

D gene: TRBD1
CDR3 length: 13
J gene: TRBJ1-2
clone size: -
V gene: TRBV2
CDR3 DNA: TGTGCCAGGAGTCACGCCCAGGGGGGTGGCTACACCTTC
CDR3 protein: CARSHAQGGGYTF

D gene: TRBD1
CDR3 length: 14
J gene: TRBJ2-2
clone size: few
V gene: TRBV27
CDR3 DNA: TGTGCCAGCAGTGTATACAGGGGGACCGGGGAGCTGTTTTTT
CDR3 protein: CASSVYRGTGELFF

D gene: -
CDR3 length: 14
J gene: TRBJ1-2
clone size: many
V gene: TRBV28
CDR3 DNA: TGTGCCAGCAGTTTAGTTAGCGGGCTATGGGGCTACACCTTC
CDR3 protein: CASSLVSGLWGYTF

D gene: -
CDR3 length: 13
J gene: TRBJ1-4
clone size: -
V gene: TRBV20-1
CDR3 DNA: TGCAGTGCTCTACAGTCAACTAATGAAAAACTGTTTTTT
CDR3 protein: CSALQSTNEKLFF

D gene: -
CDR3 length: 12
J gene: TRBJ1-1
clone size: medium-sized
V gene: TRBV6-2/TRBV6-3
CDR3 DNA: TGTGCCAGCAGTTACGGGTTCACTGAAGCTTTCTTT
CDR3 protein: CASSYGFTEAFF

D gene: TRBD2
CDR3 length: 15
J gene: TRBJ2-1
clone size: medium-sized
V gene: TRBV20-1
CDR3 DNA: TGCAGTGCTACTTATACCGGGACTAGCCGGAATGAGCAGTTCTTC
CDR3 protein: CSATYTGTSRNEQFF

D gene: -
CDR3 length: 11
J gene: TRBJ1-4
clone size: medium-sized
V gene: TRBV12-3/TRBV12-4
CDR3 DNA: TGTGCCAGCAGTTCCGGGGAAAAACTGTTTTTT
CDR3 protein: CASSSGEKLFF

D gene: TRBD1
CDR3 length: 16
J gene: TRBJ1-3
clone size: -
V gene: TRBV6-9
CDR3 DNA: TGTGCCAGCAGTTATTCCCTCCAGGGGGTGGGAAACACCATATATTTT
CDR3 protein: CASSYSLQGVGNTIYF

D gene: -
CDR3 length: 13
J gene: TRBJ2-7
clone size: medium-sized
V gene: TRBV7-6
CDR3 DNA: TGTGCCAGCAGCCCATCGGATGCCTACGAGCAGTACTTC
CDR3 protein: CASSPSDAYEQYF

D gene: -
CDR3 length: 13
J gene: TRBJ1-3
clone size: -
V gene: TRBV28
CDR3 DNA: TGTGCCAGCAGTTTAGGAAGGGAAAACACCATATATTTT
CDR3 protein: CASSLGRENTIYF

D gene: -
CDR3 length: 14
J gene: TRBJ2-7
clone size: once
V gene: TRBV11-2
CDR3 DNA: TGTGCCAGCAGCTTAGAACGGCGGACCTACGAGCAGTACTTC
CDR3 protein: CASSLERRTYEQYF

D gene: -
CDR3 length: 16
J gene: TRBJ2-1
clone size: few
V gene: TRBV28
CDR3 DNA: TGTGCCAGCAGTTTCCTCGGGGGGACACCCCACAATGAGCAGTTCTTC
CDR3 protein: CASSFLGGTPHNEQFF

D gene: -
CDR3 length: 16
J gene: TRBJ1-1
clone size: medium-sized
V gene: TRBV9
CDR3 DNA: TGTGCCAGCAGCTCCACGTCCGACGTTGGTTTTGGTGAAGCTTTCTTT
CDR3 protein: CASSSTSDVGFGEAFF

D gene: TRBD1
CDR3 length: 15
J gene: TRBJ1-5
clone size: few
V gene: TRBV2
CDR3 DNA: TGTGCCAGCAGGCAGGGGGGCTTGAGCAATCAGCCCCAGCATTTT
CDR3 protein: CASRQGGLSNQPQHF

D gene: -
CDR3 length: 12
J gene: TRBJ1-2
clone size: -
V gene: TRBV7-9
CDR3 DNA: TGTGCCAGCAGCTTCGGGGGCAATGGCTACACCTTC
CDR3 protein: CASSFGGNGYTF

D gene: -
CDR3 length: 15
J gene: TRBJ2-2
clone size: -
V gene: TRBV28
CDR3 DNA: TGTGCCAGCAGTATCTCGGGACAGAACACCGGGGAGCTGTTTTTT
CDR3 protein: CASSISGQNTGELFF

D gene: -
CDR3 length: 16
J gene: TRBJ1-2
clone size: -
V gene: TRBV27
CDR3 DNA: TGTGCCAGCAGTCCCGAGGGGGGGCGCTCGGCCTATGGCTACACCTTC
CDR3 protein: CASSPEGGRSAYGYTF

D gene: TRBD2
CDR3 length: 14
J gene: TRBJ2-2
clone size: -
V gene: TRBV27
CDR3 DNA: TGTGCCAGCAGGACTAGCGGGAGCCCCGGGGAGCTGTTTTTT
CDR3 protein: CASRTSGSPGELFF

D gene: TRBD2
CDR3 length: 14
J gene: TRBJ2-2
clone size: -
V gene: TRBV11-2
CDR3 DNA: TGTGCCAGTCGACTAGCGGGGGGCACCGGGGAGCTGTCTTTT
CDR3 protein: CASRLAGGTGELSF

D gene: TRBD1
CDR3 length: 11
J gene: TRBJ1-1
clone size: -
V gene: TRBV30
CDR3 DNA: TGTGCCTGGACACAGGGGAATGAAGCTTTCTTT
CDR3 protein: CAWTQGNEAFF

D gene: -
CDR3 length: 14
J gene: TRBJ2-7
clone size: medium-sized
V gene: TRBV7-8
CDR3 DNA: TGTGCCAGCACCCGCGGAGGCAGCTCCTACGAGCAGTACTTC
CDR3 protein: CASTRGGSSYEQYF

D gene: -
CDR3 length: 14
J gene: TRBJ2-5
clone size: few
V gene: TRBV20-1
CDR3 DNA: TGCAGTGCTAATGGGGGCGGGGGCCAAGAGACCCAGTACTTC
CDR3 protein: CSANGGGGQETQYF

D gene: -
CDR3 length: 15
J gene: TRBJ2-6
clone size: medium-sized
V gene: TRBV6-5
CDR3 DNA: TGTGCCAGCAGTTACGGGGGAGGTGGGGCCAACGTCCTGACTTTC
CDR3 protein: CASSYGGGGANVLTF

D gene: TRBD1
CDR3 length: 15
J gene: TRBJ2-7
clone size: few
V gene: TRBV27
CDR3 DNA: TGTGCCAGCAGAGCGGACAGGGCTACCTCCTACGAGCAGTACTTC
CDR3 protein: CASRADRATSYEQYF

D gene: -
CDR3 length: 13
J gene: TRBJ2-7
clone size: -
V gene: TRBV27
CDR3 DNA: TGTGCCAGCAGCACCTTCAGGGGATACGAGCAGTACTTC
CDR3 protein: CASSTFRGYEQYF

D gene: -
CDR3 length: 18
J gene: TRBJ2-6
clone size: -
V gene: TRBV5-1
CDR3 DNA: TGCGCCAGCAGCTTGGGGATGGCAGGCATGGCTGGGGCCAACGTCCTGACTTTC
CDR3 protein: CASSLGMAGMAGANVLTF

D gene: -
CDR3 length: 12
J gene: TRBJ2-7
clone size: medium-sized
V gene: TRBV7-2
CDR3 DNA: TGTGCCAGCAGCTTACTAGGAGGCGAGCAGTACTTC
CDR3 protein: CASSLLGGEQYF

D gene: TRBD2
CDR3 length: 17
J gene: TRBJ2-1
clone size: -
V gene: TRBV11-2
CDR3 DNA: TGTGCCAGCAGCTTCCCCCGTAGCGGGAGCTCCTACAATGAGCAGTTCTTC
CDR3 protein: CASSFPRSGSSYNEQFF

D gene: -
CDR3 length: 13
J gene: TRBJ1-2
clone size: -
V gene: TRBV7-3
CDR3 DNA: TGTGCCAGCAGCTTAAGTCCAGGAAATGGCTACACCTTC
CDR3 protein: CASSLSPGNGYTF

D gene: -
CDR3 length: 14
J gene: TRBJ2-5
clone size: -
V gene: TRBV3-1
CDR3 DNA: TGTGCCAGCAGCCAAGGGGGCCCGGGGGAGACCCAGTACTTC
CDR3 protein: CASSQGGPGETQYF

D gene: -
CDR3 length: 15
J gene: TRBJ2-7
clone size: few
V gene: TRBV11-2
CDR3 DNA: TGTGCCAGCATCTTAAACCCGGCCCTTACCTACGAGCAGTACTTC
CDR3 protein: CASILNPALTYEQYF

D gene: TRBD2
CDR3 length: 14
J gene: TRBJ2-1
clone size: medium-sized
V gene: TRBV27
CDR3 DNA: TGTGCCAGCAGTCCCGGGACTACTGGCAATGAGCAGTTCTTC
CDR3 protein: CASSPGTTGNEQFF

D gene: TRBD2
CDR3 length: 16
J gene: TRBJ2-1
clone size: medium-sized
V gene: TRBV5-1
CDR3 DNA: TGCGCCAGCAGCCCAGGGACAATAGCGGGAATTAATGAGCAGTTCTTC
CDR3 protein: CASSPGTIAGINEQFF

D gene: TRBD1
CDR3 length: 16
J gene: TRBJ2-5
clone size: medium-sized
V gene: TRBV5-1
CDR3 DNA: TGCGCCAGCAGCTTAGACAGGACAGGGTGGGGCGAGACCCAGTACTTC
CDR3 protein: CASSLDRTGWGETQYF

D gene: -
CDR3 length: 14
J gene: TRBJ1-2
clone size: -
V gene: TRBV6-2/TRBV6-3
CDR3 DNA: TGTGCCAGCTACAAGGGGACCGTACGGCATGGCTACACCTTC
CDR3 protein: CASYKGTVRHGYTF

D gene: TRBD1
CDR3 length: 13
J gene: TRBJ1-2
clone size: -
V gene: TRBV30
CDR3 DNA: TGTGCCTGGATCGGACAGGCCCTCTATGGCTACACCTTC
CDR3 protein: CAWIGQALYGYTF

D gene: -
CDR3 length: 14
J gene: TRBJ2-1
clone size: -
V gene: TRBV5-8
CDR3 DNA: TGTGCCAGCAGCTTTGAGACAGCTTACAATGAGCAGTTCTTC
CDR3 protein: CASSFETAYNEQFF

D gene: TRBD2
CDR3 length: 16
J gene: TRBJ2-1
clone size: -
V gene: TRBV12-3/TRBV12-4
CDR3 DNA: TGTGCCAGCAGTTCTATTGGGACTAGCGGACACAATGAGCAGTTCTTC
CDR3 protein: CASSSIGTSGHNEQFF

D gene: -
CDR3 length: 14
J gene: TRBJ2-7
clone size: many
V gene: TRBV25-1
CDR3 DNA: TGTGCCAGCAGTGATTCCCGGGCCTCCTACGAGCAGTACTTC
CDR3 protein: CASSDSRASYEQYF

D gene: TRBD1
CDR3 length: 13
J gene: TRBJ2-7
clone size: -
V gene: TRBV27
CDR3 DNA: TGTGCCAGCAGATACGGACAGGGCTACGAGCAGTACTTC
CDR3 protein: CASRYGQGYEQYF

D gene: -
CDR3 length: 13
J gene: TRBJ2-2
clone size: -
V gene: TRBV30
CDR3 DNA: TGTGCCTGGAACAAGGGATCCCACGGGGAGCTGTTTTTT
CDR3 protein: CAWNKGSHGELFF

D gene: -
CDR3 length: 14
J gene: TRBJ2-7
clone size: few
V gene: TRBV10-2
CDR3 DNA: TGCGCCAGCAGTGAGTTGCAGGGCGTGGGCGAGCAGTACTTC
CDR3 protein: CASSELQGVGEQYF

D gene: -
CDR3 length: 16
J gene: TRBJ2-2
clone size: few
V gene: TRBV11-3
CDR3 DNA: TGTGCCAGCAGCCCCATCCGTGGCAGGGACACCGGGGAGCTGTTTTTT
CDR3 protein: CASSPIRGRDTGELFF

D gene: -
CDR3 length: 17
J gene: TRBJ1-6
clone size: -
V gene: TRBV18
CDR3 DNA: TGTGCCAGCTCACCACCCACAGGTTCTGGACTGAATTCACCCCTCCACTTT
CDR3 protein: CASSPPTGSGLNSPLHF

D gene: -
CDR3 length: 11
J gene: TRBJ2-5
clone size: -
V gene: TRBV20-1
CDR3 DNA: TGCAGTGCTATATACCAAGAGACCCAGTACTTC
CDR3 protein: CSAIYQETQYF

D gene: -
CDR3 length: 13
J gene: TRBJ2-1
clone size: once
V gene: TRBV7-3
CDR3 DNA: TGTGCCAGCAGCTTAGATAATTACAATGAGCAGTTCTTC
CDR3 protein: CASSLDNYNEQFF

D gene: TRBD2
CDR3 length: 13
J gene: TRBJ2-5
clone size: medium-sized
V gene: TRBV6-1
CDR3 DNA: TGTGCCAGCAGTAGGACTAGGAAGGAGACCCAGTACTTC
CDR3 protein: CASSRTRKETQYF

D gene: -
CDR3 length: 14
J gene: TRBJ1-1
clone size: -
V gene: TRBV20-1
CDR3 DNA: TGCAGTGGAGGCGGCTTTGGGGTGTACACTGAAGCTTTCTTT
CDR3 protein: CSGGGFGVYTEAFF

D gene: TRBD1
CDR3 length: 15
J gene: TRBJ2-5
clone size: -
V gene: TRBV5-1
CDR3 DNA: TGCGCCAGCAGCTTGGGGACAGGGTGGGGCGAGACCCAGTACTTC
CDR3 protein: CASSLGTGWGETQYF

D gene: -
CDR3 length: 14
J gene: TRBJ2-7
clone size: large
V gene: TRBV20-1
CDR3 DNA: TGCAGTGCTAGAGATAGGGTGGGTAACTACGAGCAGTACTTC
CDR3 protein: CSARDRVGNYEQYF